This T cell receptor beta chain stems from a study of T-cell reconstitution after alpha-beta-depleted transplantation in children. Findings and caveats of the study: There were reportedly several hundred expanded graft clones from which alpha-beta T cells came about two months after transplant. The study traced high day-60 TCRbeta diversity in some patients to surviving recipient T cells and thymic progenitors. T-cell numbers and diversity one year post-transplant derived largely from freshly generated T cells.

CDR1 and CDR2 from the germline V gene are SEHNR and FQNEAQ (reference sequence). CDR3 length equals 16 residues. V lost 0 bases, J lost 10 bases, and 10 bases stayed unmatched. This clonotype was picked up a small number of times. What it binds is unknown. The authors prepared the TCRbeta library with unique molecular identifiers. TCRdb recomputed calls from the PCR reads with MiXCR, one row per CDR3 protein. The sample consists of 250,000 or so distinct CDR3 sequences, around 7.5% of them appearing once. The receptor's source is a male patient under 18 who had a stem cell transplant for acute lymphoblastic leukemia, so the T cells may come from the graft donor. The sequenced sample was PBMCs, mostly from graft donor cells, obtained 180 days after TCRalphabeta/CD19-depleted stem cell transplant. The chain employs TRBV7-9 and TRBJ1-4; 8 positions match TRBD1. CDR3 DNA: TGTGCCAGCAGCTTAGCGCAAGGGACAGGAGTGGGAAAACTGTTTTTT. It yields the protein CASSLAQGTGVGKLFF.